These 9 T cell receptor beta chains originate from one sample sequenced in a study of post-analysis software for immune sequencing data (dated by TCRdb to between 2015 and 2016). What the authors observed across the whole study: Patients showed significantly higher frequencies than controls for a few TRBV segments, among them TRBV5-6, TRBV5-1 and TRBV20-1.

Which antigens these TCRs recognize remains unknown. The library was generated by PCR. TCRdb lists the instrument as Illumina HiSeq 2500. Unique molecular identifiers were incorporated into TCR beta cDNA libraries to reduce PCR and sequencing biases. TCRdb reworked the public reads: Q25 trimming with fastp, MiXCR clone assembly, productive beta chains retained. Rows merge per CDR3 protein into single entries with the most common DNA and genes. The sample yields under 900,000 distinct CDR3 sequences; roughly 50% were counted once. The top ten constitute 4.6% of the sample. Material for sequencing was blood. The origin of the receptors is a girl aged 10-17 years with multiple sclerosis.

This chain links TRBV7-9 with TRBJ2-7; D not certain. Trimming left V 5 bases short and J 7 bases short, with 12 bases between. The CDR3 contains 12 residues. Per germline, CDR1 SEHNR and CDR2 FQNEAQ (reference sequence). The CDR3 DNA reads as TGTGCCAGCAGCCCAGACTCGCTGGAGCAGTACTTC. Protein sequence: CASSPDSLEQYF.

The CDR3 region is CASSRKDRESNYGYTF. The CDR3 nucleotides are TGTGCCAGCAGCCGGAAGGACAGGGAAAGTAACTATGGCTACACCTTC. The V call is TRBV4-2, the J call TRBJ1-2, with 8 nucleotides matching TRBD1. Trimming took 4 bases from V and 1 from J; bases not matched to a gene: 8. The CDR3 spans 16 residues. Per germline, CDR1 LGHNA and CDR2 YNFKEQ.

The rearrangement links TRBV25-1 to TRBJ2-7; 10 bases line up with TRBD2. This CDR3 spans 15 amino acids. V shed 8 bases and J 5 bases; nucleotides not matched to a gene: 12. The germline V gene encodes CDR1 MGHDK and CDR2 SYGVNS. The CDR3 coding sequence is TGTGCCAGCGGCAGGGGAGGGAGCGGGAGGGACGAGCAGTACTTC. This codes for CASGRGGSGRDEQYF.

This clonotype was seen just once. The chain has TRBV2 and TRBJ2-1; the match to TRBD1 covers 10 bases. V lost 2 bases and J lost 4; bases outside the gene matches: 5. This CDR3 comprises 16 residues. In germline, CDR1 is SNHLY, CDR2 FYNNEI. The CDR3 region is CASSERVGQGYNEQFF. Written as DNA, the CDR3 is TGTGCCAGCAGTGAAAGAGTGGGACAGGGGTACAATGAGCAGTTCTTC.

For the CDR3, the DNA is TGCAGTGGTTCGCCACTAGCGGGGCTGAGAGATACGCAGTATTTT. Translating it yields CSGSPLAGLRDTQYF. This rearrangement joins TRBV20-1 to TRBJ2-3; 10 bases map to TRBD2. Germline CDR1 and CDR2: DFQATT and SNEGSKA (reference sequence). J lost 5 bases, V lost 7 bases, and 12 bases had no gene match. The CDR3 runs to 15 residues.

CDR3 protein: CASSYFRDRVQETQYF. The CDR3 coding sequence is TGTGCCAGCAGCTATTTCCGGGACAGGGTTCAAGAGACCCAGTACTTC. This chain connects TRBV7-9 to TRBJ2-5, with TRBD1 matching 9 bases. Unmatched junction bases numbered 8, after V lost 4 bases and J lost 2 bases. The CDR3 extends over 16 amino acids. Germline CDR1 SEHNR, CDR2 FQNEAQ (reference sequence).

This chain connects TRBV9 to TRBJ2-2; D possibly corresponds to TRBD1 (6 bases). The ends were cut back, 0 bases at V and 7 bases at J, with 10 bases in the middle. The CDR3 has 14 residues. Germline CDR1 SGDLS, CDR2 YYNGEE. The CDR3 DNA is TGTGCCAGCAGCGTAGATGGGGGCGGCGGGGAGCTGTTTTTT. Protein sequence: CASSVDGGGGELFF.

J is TRBJ1-1 and V is TRBV29-1; 9 bases match TRBD1. Germline V gene lookup returns CDR1 SQVTM and CDR2 ANQGSEA. This CDR3 contains 13 residues. Trimming at V came to 5 bases and at J to 3 bases, leaving 4 bases not matched to a gene. The CDR3 DNA reads as TGCAGCGTTACCCGGGACAGGGACACTGAAGCTTTCTTT. This sequence encodes CSVTRDRDTEAFF.

This clonotype was seen a handful of times. V gene TRBV10-3 combines with J gene TRBJ2-1; 9 nucleotides agree with TRBD2. With 2 bases clipped from V and 5 bases from J, the junction kept 7 bases outside the gene matches. This CDR3 contains 16 residues. Germline V gene data show CDR1 as ENHRY and CDR2 as SYGVKD. This CDR3 is CAISEGREGHDNEQFF. CDR3 nucleotides: TGTGCCATCAGTGAGGGGCGGGAGGGCCATGACAATGAGCAGTTCTTC.